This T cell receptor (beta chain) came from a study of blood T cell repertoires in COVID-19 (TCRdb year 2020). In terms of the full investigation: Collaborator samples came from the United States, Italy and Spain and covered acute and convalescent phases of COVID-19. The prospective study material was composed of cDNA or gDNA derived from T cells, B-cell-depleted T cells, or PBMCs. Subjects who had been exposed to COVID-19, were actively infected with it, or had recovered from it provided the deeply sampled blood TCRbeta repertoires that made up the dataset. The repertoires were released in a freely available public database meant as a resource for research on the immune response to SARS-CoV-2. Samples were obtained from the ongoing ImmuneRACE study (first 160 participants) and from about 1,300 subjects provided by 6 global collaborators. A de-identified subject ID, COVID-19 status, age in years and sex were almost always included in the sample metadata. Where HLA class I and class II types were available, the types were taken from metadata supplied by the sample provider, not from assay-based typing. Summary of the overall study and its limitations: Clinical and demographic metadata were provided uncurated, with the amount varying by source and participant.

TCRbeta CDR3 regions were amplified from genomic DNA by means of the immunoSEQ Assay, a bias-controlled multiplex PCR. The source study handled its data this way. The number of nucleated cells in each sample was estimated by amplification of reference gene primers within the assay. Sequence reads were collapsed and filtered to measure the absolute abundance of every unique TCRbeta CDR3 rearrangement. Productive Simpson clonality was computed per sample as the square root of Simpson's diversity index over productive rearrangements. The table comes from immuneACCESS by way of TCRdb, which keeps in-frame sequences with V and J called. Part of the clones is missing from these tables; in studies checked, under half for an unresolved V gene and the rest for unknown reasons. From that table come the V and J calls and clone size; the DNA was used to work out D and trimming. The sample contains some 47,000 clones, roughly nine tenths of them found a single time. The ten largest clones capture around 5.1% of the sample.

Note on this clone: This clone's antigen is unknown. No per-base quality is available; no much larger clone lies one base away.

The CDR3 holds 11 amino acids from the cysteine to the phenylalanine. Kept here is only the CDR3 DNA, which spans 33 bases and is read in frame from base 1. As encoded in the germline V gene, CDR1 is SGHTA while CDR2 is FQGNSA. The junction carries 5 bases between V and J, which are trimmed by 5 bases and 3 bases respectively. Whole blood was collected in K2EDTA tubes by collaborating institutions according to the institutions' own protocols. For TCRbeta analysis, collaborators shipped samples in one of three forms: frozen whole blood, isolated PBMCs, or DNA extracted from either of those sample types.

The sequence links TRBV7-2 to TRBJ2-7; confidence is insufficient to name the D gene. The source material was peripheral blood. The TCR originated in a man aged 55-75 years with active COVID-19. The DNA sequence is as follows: TGTGCCAGCAGCCTCTACTACGAGCAGTACTTC. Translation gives CASSLYYEQYF. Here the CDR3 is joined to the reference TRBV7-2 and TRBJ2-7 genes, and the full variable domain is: GAGVSQSPSNKVTEKGKDVELRCDPISGHTALYWYRQSLGQGLEFLIYFQGNSAPDKSGLPSDRFSAERTGGSVSTLTIQRTQQEDSAVYLCASSLYYEQYFGPGTRLTVT.